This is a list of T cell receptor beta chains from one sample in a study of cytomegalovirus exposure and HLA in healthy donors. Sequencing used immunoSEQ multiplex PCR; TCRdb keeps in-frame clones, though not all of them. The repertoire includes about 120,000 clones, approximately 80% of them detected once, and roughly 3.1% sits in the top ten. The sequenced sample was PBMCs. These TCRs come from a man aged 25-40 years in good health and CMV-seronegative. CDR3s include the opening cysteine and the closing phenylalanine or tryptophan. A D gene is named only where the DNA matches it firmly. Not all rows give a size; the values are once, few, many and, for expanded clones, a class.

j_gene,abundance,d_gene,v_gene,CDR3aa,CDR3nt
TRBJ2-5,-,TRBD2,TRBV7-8,CASSLGGRALGETQYF,TGTGCCAGCAGCTTAGGGGGGAGGGCCCTCGGAGAGACCCAGTACTTC
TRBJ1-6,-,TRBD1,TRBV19,CASSITGVGSPLHF,TGTGCCAGTAGTATAACAGGGGTGGGATCACCCCTCCACTTT
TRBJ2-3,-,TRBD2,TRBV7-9,CASSLVVAGGFRTDTQYF,TGTGCCAGCAGCTTAGTTGTAGCGGGGGGCTTTCGCACAGATACGCAGTATTTT
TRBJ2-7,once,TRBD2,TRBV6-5,CASSYRASGGTYEQYF,TGTGCCAGCAGTTACCGGGCTAGCGGGGGGACCTACGAGCAGTACTTC
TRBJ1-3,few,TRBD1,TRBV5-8,CASSGQGPPGNTIYF,TGTGCCAGCAGCGGACAGGGGCCGCCCGGAAACACCATATATTTT
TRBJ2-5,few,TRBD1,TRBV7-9,CASRLGVGGTETQYF,TGTGCCAGCAGGTTAGGGGTAGGGGGCACGGAGACCCAGTACTTC
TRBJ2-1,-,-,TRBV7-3,CASSLPGTSYNEQFF,TGTGCCAGCAGCTTACCGGGGACTTCCTACAATGAGCAGTTCTTC
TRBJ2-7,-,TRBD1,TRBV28,CASSFDRALSYEQYF,TGTGCCAGCAGTTTTGACAGGGCCCTATCCTACGAGCAGTACTTC
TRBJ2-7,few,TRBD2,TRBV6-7,CASSKGGWASGSVGPTYEQYF,TGTGCCAGCAGCAAGGGTGGTTGGGCTAGCGGGTCGGTGGGCCCTACCTACGAGCAGTACTTC
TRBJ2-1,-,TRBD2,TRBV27,CASSFAGGLFDNEQFF,TGTGCCAGCAGTTTCGCGGGGGGGCTTTTCGACAATGAGCAGTTCTTC
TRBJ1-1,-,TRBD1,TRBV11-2,CASSPRQGFNTEAFF,TGTGCCAGCAGCCCCCGACAGGGCTTTAACACTGAAGCTTTCTTT
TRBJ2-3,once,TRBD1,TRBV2,CASSAGTESTDTQYF,TGTGCCAGCAGCGCCGGGACAGAGAGCACAGATACGCAGTATTTT
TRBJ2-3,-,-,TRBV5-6,CASSLQLTDTQYF,TGTGCCAGCAGCTTGCAACTCACAGATACGCAGTATTTT
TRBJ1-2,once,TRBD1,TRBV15,CATSSNPGTGGSFYGYTF,TGTGCCACCAGCAGTAACCCCGGGACAGGGGGCTCGTTCTATGGCTACACCTTC
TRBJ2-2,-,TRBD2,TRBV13,CASSLAGGSDTGELFF,TGTGCCAGCAGCTTAGCGGGAGGGTCCGACACCGGGGAGCTGTTTTTT
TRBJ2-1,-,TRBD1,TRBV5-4,CASSLQTGGPYNEQFF,TGTGCCAGCAGCTTACAAACAGGGGGTCCCTACAATGAGCAGTTCTTC
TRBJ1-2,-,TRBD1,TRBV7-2,CASSSQGQPGYTF,TGTGCCAGCAGCTCTCAGGGACAGCCTGGCTACACCTTC
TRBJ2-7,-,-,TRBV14,CASSLQGYEQYF,TGTGCCAGCAGCCTACAGGGTTACGAGCAGTACTTC
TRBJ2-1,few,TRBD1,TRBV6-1,CATLKGDRGYNEQFF,TGTGCCACCCTTAAAGGGGACAGGGGGTACAATGAGCAGTTCTTC
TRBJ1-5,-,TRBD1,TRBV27,CASRSTGGGNQPQHF,TGTGCCAGCAGGTCGACAGGGGGTGGCAATCAGCCCCAGCATTTT
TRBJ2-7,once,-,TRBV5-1,CASSLDNEQYF,TGCGCCAGCAGCCTGGACAACGAGCAGTACTTC
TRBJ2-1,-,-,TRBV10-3,CAIGSSGVSYNEQFF,TGTGCCATCGGATCTTCGGGAGTCTCCTACAATGAGCAGTTCTTC
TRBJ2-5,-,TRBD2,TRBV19,CASSPGGRGETQYF,TGTGCCAGTAGTCCGGGGGGTAGAGGAGAGACCCAGTACTTC
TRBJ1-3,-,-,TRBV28,CASSFPRGNTIYF,TGTGCCAGCAGTTTCCCCAGGGGTAACACCATATATTTT
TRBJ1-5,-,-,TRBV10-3,CAISETEISNQPQHF,TGTGCCATCAGTGAAACTGAGATTAGCAATCAGCCCCAGCATTTT
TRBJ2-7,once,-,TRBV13,CASSSDRQSAYEQYF,TGTGCCAGCAGCTCCGACCGACAGAGCGCCTACGAGCAGTACTTC
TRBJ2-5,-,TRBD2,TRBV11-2,CASSSGLASETQYF,TGTGCCAGCAGCTCGGGACTAGCGTCAGAGACCCAGTACTTC
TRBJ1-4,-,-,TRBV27,CASSPLGVANEKLFF,TGTGCCAGCAGTCCCTTAGGGGTAGCTAATGAAAAACTGTTTTTT
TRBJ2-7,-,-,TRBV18,CASSFQGPPSYEQYF,TGTGCCAGCTCATTCCAGGGGCCCCCCTCCTACGAGCAGTACTTC
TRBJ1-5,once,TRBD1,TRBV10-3,CAISAGATGNQPQHF,TGTGCCATCAGTGCCGGAGCGACAGGGAATCAGCCCCAGCATTTT
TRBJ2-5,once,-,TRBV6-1,CASSGGHRQYF,TGTGCCAGCAGCGGAGGGCATCGGCAGTACTTC
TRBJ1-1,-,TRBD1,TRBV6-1,CASDRATEAFF,TGTGCCAGCGACAGGGCCACTGAAGCTTTCTTT
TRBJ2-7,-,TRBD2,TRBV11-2,CASSLELAGHYEQYF,TGTGCCAGCAGCTTAGAACTAGCGGGGCACTACGAGCAGTACTTC